This entry is about one T cell receptor beta chain. V lost 6 bases and J lost 5, with 17 bases in between. This CDR3 has 14 residues. Germline lookup yields CDR1 SEHNR and CDR2 FQNEAQ (reference sequence). The data belong to a study of control samples from healthy donors and cancer patients. The protocol was immunoSEQ multiplex PCR, while the TCRdb copy is restricted to in-frame clones and leaves out a portion. The table has some 90,000 clones, roughly 86% seen once; the top ten hold around 1.3%. The chain has TRBV7-9 and TRBJ2-7, with D possibly being TRBD2 (6 bases). The sample was blood. The receptor was isolated from a woman aged 50 to 60 in good health. DNA of the CDR3: TGTGCCAGCAGGGCTGTTCCGGGAGTCGACGAGCAGTACTTC. Translating gives CASRAVPGVDEQYF.